The 16 T cell receptor beta chains reported below all come from one sample, sequenced in a study of T cells in localized non-small cell lung cancer. Clones were sequenced by immunoSEQ multiplex PCR, and TCRdb holds only the in-frame ones, with some missing. The data contain about 72,000 clones, approximately 84% of them singletons. This material consisted of peripheral blood, taken before any cancer treatment. These receptors were collected from a female donor older than 55 with stage I lung adenocarcinoma.

J is TRBJ1-2 and V is TRBV7-2, with D unresolved. In germline, CDR1 is SGHTA, CDR2 FQGNSA. Trimming took 1 base from V and 1 from J, leaving 10 bases between them. The CDR3 runs 15 residues. CDR3 residues: CASSLDRTINYGYTF. DNA of the CDR3: TGTGCCAGCAGCTTAGACCGAACGATTAACTATGGCTACACCTTC.

V and J are TRBV10-3 and TRBJ1-5; tentative D call: TRBD1 (6 bases). The ends were cut back, 2 bases at V and 4 bases at J, with 12 bases in the middle. Germline CDR1 is ENHRY and CDR2 is SYGVKD. The CDR3 sequence is 15 residues long. CDR3 in amino acids: CAISETGASNQPQHF. CDR3 bases: TGTGCCATCAGTGAGACGGGGGCGTCTAATCAGCCCCAGCATTTT.

The chain has TRBV7-9 and TRBJ1-2; perhaps TRBD1 as D (6 bases). The length of the CDR3 is 13 residues. From germline, CDR1 is SEHNR and CDR2 FQNEAQ (reference sequence). The V end lost 4 bases, the J end lost 4 bases, and 10 bases lay between the germline ends. DNA of the CDR3: TGTGCCAGCAGCTATAGGACAGTCTATGGCTACACCTTC. Translating gives CASSYRTVYGYTF.

V usage is TRBV6-5 and J usage is TRBJ1-1; D is undetermined. Germline V lookup: CDR1 MNHEY, CDR2 SVGAGI. The CDR3 has 13 amino acids. V was shortened by 6 bases and J by 0 bases, with 8 bases between the two germline ends. CDR3 DNA sequence: TGTGCCAGCAGCACTGGTTTGAACACTGAAGCTTTCTTT. Translated, it gives CASSTGLNTEAFF.

This rearrangement joins TRBV4-3 to TRBJ2-3; perhaps TRBD2 as D (6 bases). The germline gives CDR1 LGHNA, CDR2 YSLEER. There are 16 residues in the CDR3. V lost 3 bases to trimming and J lost 2 bases, with 15 bases between them. For the CDR3, the DNA is TGCGCCAGCAGCCAGACACGGGGGAGAGCCACAGATACGCAGTATTTT. Protein: CASSQTRGRATDTQYF.

The chain couples TRBV6-1 to TRBJ2-3; D is undetermined. CDR3 size: 14 residues. Trimming removed 6 bases from V and 2 bases from J, with 12 bases in between. Germline assignment: CDR1 MNHNS and CDR2 SASEGT. CDR3 sequence: CASRKYQDTDTQYF. The CDR3 nucleotides read TGTGCCAGCAGGAAATACCAGGACACAGATACGCAGTATTTT.

This sequence joins TRBV11-3 and TRBJ2-5; D is unresolved. The CDR3 runs 14 residues. V was pared by 2 bases and J by 4 bases, with 11 bases between. Germline CDR1 and CDR2: SGHNT and YENEEA. The CDR3 spells CASSLSAALETQYF. CDR3 sequence (DNA): TGTGCCAGCAGCTTATCCGCGGCATTAGAGACCCAGTACTTC.

V is TRBV19 and J is TRBJ2-5; D is uncertain. CDR1 and CDR2 from the germline V gene are LNHDA and SQIVND (reference sequence). V was clipped by 4 bases and J by 7 bases, with 16 bases between them. This CDR3 has 14 residues. This chain's CDR3 is CASSNLIYRATQYF. In nucleotides, the CDR3 is TGTGCCAGTAGTAACTTGATTTACAGAGCGACCCAGTACTTC.

The chain is built from TRBV9 and TRBJ1-2; no clear D. V lost 4 bases to trimming and J lost 2 bases, with 3 bases between them. CDR3 size: 11 residues. From germline, CDR1 is SGDLS and CDR2 YYNGEE. The CDR3 DNA sequence: TGTGCCAGCAGCCAGAACTATGGCTACACCTTC. Protein sequence: CASSQNYGYTF.

The chain is built from TRBV6-6 and TRBJ2-1; TRBD2 aligns across 8 bases. J gave up 4 bases and V 4 bases, and 3 bases lay outside the gene matches. The CDR3 extends over 14 amino acids. CDR1 and CDR2 from the germline V gene are MNHNY and SVGAGI (reference sequence). The CDR3 region has the DNA TGTGCCAGCAGTTCCGGGACTAGGTACAATGAGCAGTTCTTC. Amino acids: CASSSGTRYNEQFF.

As to this clone: In the same sample, other DNA sequences code for this CDR3. V usage is TRBV2 and J usage is TRBJ1-1; no definite D call. Deletions cut 4 bases from V and 4 bases from J, with 10 bases between. The length of the CDR3 is 13 residues. CDR1 and CDR2 from the germline V gene are SNHLY and FYNNEI. CDR3 sequence (DNA): TGTGCCAGCAGTGGGACCGGGCCCACTGAAGCTTTCTTT. Its translation is CASSGTGPTEAFF.

The genes are TRBV4-1 and TRBJ2-1; TRBD1 matches 8 bases. This CDR3 comprises 16 residues. V dropped 6 bases and J dropped 5; count of bases not matched to a gene: 12. Germline CDR1 and CDR2: MGHRA and YSYEKL. The CDR3 DNA sequence: TGCGCCAGCAGGTCCCCGGGACAGGTCGGCCACAATGAGCAGTTCTTC. Protein product: CASRSPGQVGHNEQFF.

J is TRBJ2-1 and V is TRBV28, with TRBD2 matching 16 bases. V dropped 7 bases and J dropped 3; count of bases not matched to a gene: 12. This CDR3 is built from 19 residues. Germline lookup yields CDR1 MDHEN and CDR2 SYDVKM. The CDR3 nucleotides are TGTGCCAGCATTCCCACGGGACTAGCGGGAGGGTCGGGCTACAATGAGCAGTTCTTC. Translating it yields CASIPTGLAGGSGYNEQFF. Based on the CDR3 plus reference TRBV28 and TRBJ2-1, the full variable domain is DVKVTQSSRYLVKRTGEKVFLECVQDMDHENMFWYRQDPGLGLRLIYFSYDVKMKEKGDIPEGYSVSREKKERFSLILESASTNQTSMYLCASIPTGLAGGSGYNEQFFGPGTRLTVL.

V gene TRBV7-2 combines with J gene TRBJ2-7, with 9 bases that match TRBD2. The CDR3 is 17 residues long. Unmatched junction bases numbered 14, after V lost 2 bases and J lost 6 bases. The germline CDR1 and CDR2 sequences are SGHTA and FQGNSA. CDR3 amino acids: CASSLRGGLAGPAEQYF. The CDR3, as DNA: TGTGCCAGCAGCTTAAGGGGCGGCCTAGCGGGGCCAGCCGAGCAGTACTTC.

This sequence joins TRBV7-2 and TRBJ1-5, with 7 bases that match TRBD1. This CDR3 region has 15 residues. V shed 3 bases, J shed 2 bases, and the junction held 4 bases outside the gene matches. The germline CDR1 and CDR2 sequences are SGHTA and FQGNSA. Here the CDR3 DNA reads TGTGCCAGCAGCTTGGTCGGGACAGGCAATCAGCCCCAGCATTTT. Encoded protein: CASSLVGTGNQPQHF.

The CDR3 coding sequence is TGTGCCAGCAGTTCCTCGTCGGACTATAGCAATCAGCCCCAGCATTTT. Translated, it gives CASSSSSDYSNQPQHF. V and J are TRBV6-5 and TRBJ1-5; unclear D gene. Trimming left V 4 bases short and J 0 bases short, with 13 bases between. The CDR3 consists of 16 residues. Germline lookup yields CDR1 MNHEY and CDR2 SVGAGI.